Below, one T cell receptor beta chain is given with its context. The antigen remains undetermined. The repertoire was sequenced with immunoSEQ multiplex PCR; TCRdb's copy has only in-frame clones and lacks some. The sample has about 56,000 clones, over 70% seen once; the top ten hold 5% to 6%. This specimen comes from a study of a mutant IDH1 vaccine in newly diagnosed glioma. Across the whole study: Onset of vaccination occurred 4-6 weeks following radiotherapy alone, or with temozolomide cycles.

V was shortened by 1 base and J by 5 bases, with 12 bases between the two germline ends. Germline V gene sequence: CDR1 SGDLS, CDR2 YYNGEE. The length of the CDR3 is 14 residues. Time point defined: week 47, end of study. Topical imiquimod was applied with each vaccine dose, which held 300 ug of mutant IDH1 20-mer peptide. The TCR sequence derives from a man aged 45-60 years with glioma. The specimen was PBMCs, collected from a glioma patient whose treatment included an IDH1 peptide vaccine. The chain is built from TRBV9 and TRBJ2-5; maybe TRBD2 (6 bases). The CDR3 DNA follows: TGTGCCAGCAGCGTAATGGCGGGGAGGGAGACCCAGTACTTC. Translation: CASSVMAGRETQYF.